The source of this T cell receptor beta chain is a study of blood T cell repertoires in COVID-19. Profiling relied on immunoSEQ multiplex PCR, and the TCRdb table lists in-frame clones only, not all of them. The repertoire has under 200,000 clones, approximately 79% of them found once; the top ten carry 2.5% to 3%. This sequence was found in a woman of 80 years or more with acute or convalescent COVID-19. The sequencing sample was made of peripheral blood.

The CDR3 spells CASSLGQGDTGELFF. In DNA, the CDR3 is TGTGCCAGTAGCCTCGGACAGGGCGACACCGGGGAGCTGTTTTTT. The V call is TRBV19, the J call TRBJ2-2; 8 bases map to TRBD1. The CDR3 sequence is 15 residues long. V lost 6 bases and J lost 3; bases outside the gene matches: 6. CDR1 and CDR2 from the germline V gene are LNHDA and SQIVND (reference sequence).